A selection of T cell receptor beta chains follows, all from one sample in a study of T cell changes during pregnancy in multiple sclerosis. Here immunoSEQ multiplex PCR was the method, and the copy in TCRdb shows in-frame clones only, minus some. Among roughly 48,000 clones listed, 92% were seen once. The source material was CD4+ T cells from peripheral blood mononuclear cells, sampled in the second trimester of pregnancy. These receptors all stem from a female donor in good health, enrolled as a control in a pregnancy study. The CDR3 runs from the conserved cysteine through the conserved F or W.

CDR3 protein	J gene	V gene
CASSLAPGGADTQYF	TRBJ2-3	TRBV5-4
CATAKGGEETQYF	TRBJ2-5	TRBV15
CASSLSRDSTYEQYF	TRBJ2-7	TRBV7-2
CASSRGGADSYEQYF	TRBJ2-7	TRBV11-3
CASSNGGGQGKKLFF	TRBJ1-4	TRBV19
CASSFGIRGTDTQYF	TRBJ2-3	TRBV5-1
CATSRDRREQYF	TRBJ2-7	TRBV15
CASSIPGQVSYNEQFF	TRBJ2-1	TRBV5-1
CASSFGQSSYNEQFF	TRBJ2-1	TRBV7-7
CASSGRGEYQPQHF	TRBJ1-5	TRBV6-1